The next 10 T cell receptor beta chains were all read from a single sample in a study of blood T cells in healthy people across ages. It was with a sample-barcoded 5' primer and a J-beta primer mix that a second PCR of about 6 to 11 cycles was run. TCRdb re-called the 5' RACE reads with MiXCR, one entry per CDR3 protein. The sample holds 1.5 million to 2 million distinct CDR3 sequences, 28% seen once. Material: blood. The origin of the receptors is a woman younger than 45 in good health.

With respect to this clonotype: This clone may be a read error of a much larger clone one base away. The chain joins TRBV2 to TRBJ2-7; D may be TRBD1 (5 bases). The CDR3 runs 12 residues. Germline CDR1 SNHLY, CDR2 FYNNEI. The CDR3 region is CACSATVYEQYF. The CDR3 DNA reads TGTGCCTGCAGCGCGACAGTCTACGAGCAGTACTTC.

The genes are TRBV10-3 and TRBJ2-7; D might be TRBD1 (6 bases). The ends were cut back, 4 bases at V and 1 base at J, with 11 bases in the middle. This CDR3 comprises 14 residues. Germline CDR1 and CDR2: ENHRY and SYGVKD. The CDR3 here is CAISGTAKSYEQYF. In DNA form, the CDR3 reads TGTGCCATCAGTGGGACAGCGAAATCCTACGAGCAGTACTTC.

The chain combines TRBV6-1 with TRBJ1-5; D call uncertain. The length of the CDR3 is 13 residues. CDR1 is MNHNS, CDR2 SASEGT, per germline. Between the trimmed V and J ends, which lost 2 bases and 4 bases, there was a span of 6 bases. CDR3 loop: CASSEIQNQPQHF. CDR3 DNA sequence: TGTGCCAGCAGTGAAATTCAAAATCAGCCCCAGCATTTT.

Turning to this clonotype: The junction does not match germline at one end; this may be a read error. This chain links TRBV2 with TRBJ2-1; D is perhaps TRBD1 (5 bases). Germline lookup yields CDR1 SNHLY and CDR2 FYNNEI. The CDR3 loop spans 17 amino acids. The CDR3 DNA reads as TGTGCCAGCAGCAAAACCCCAGGGCAGATCTCCTACAATGAGCAGGTCTTC. Amino acids: CASSKTPGQISYNEQVF.

CDR3 sequence: CASSGTPGVQANEQFF. The DNA of the CDR3 is TGCGCCAGCAGCGGCACCCCGGGGGTACAGGCCAATGAGCAGTTCTTC. The rearrangement links TRBV5-1 to TRBJ2-1; D might be TRBD2 (6 bases). Trimming took off 4 bases at V and 6 bases at J, with 20 bases between the two ends. The CDR3 length is 16 residues. CDR1 is SGHRS and CDR2 is YFSETQ in the germline V gene.

This clonotype occurred many times. The chain is built from TRBV20-1 and TRBJ2-7; D is perhaps TRBD1 (6 bases). Germline-derived CDR1 and CDR2 are DFQATT and SNEGSKA (reference sequence). Trimming removed 3 bases at V and 6 bases at J, with 12 bases between. The CDR3 loop spans 12 amino acids. In DNA, the CDR3 is TGCAGTGCTAGCGCAGGGGCGGGCGAGCAGTACTTC. Translated: CSASAGAGEQYF.

This clonotype was recorded many times. A junction end diverges from the germline sequence, so it may reflect a read error. The chain couples TRBV7-9 to TRBJ2-7; the D gene is possibly TRBD2 (6 bases). The CDR3 is 13 residues long. In germline, CDR1 is SEHNR, CDR2 FQNEAQ (reference sequence). CDR3 sequence reads: CASSPGGAYEQYF. Here the CDR3 DNA reads TGCGCCAGCAGCCCGGGCGGGGCCTACGAGCAGTACTTC. The whole variable domain, remainder taken from reference TRBV7-9 and TRBJ2-7, is DTGVSQNPRHKITKRGQNVTFRCDPISEHNRLYWYRQTLGQGPEFLTYFQNEAQLEKSRLLSDRFSAERPKGSFSTLEIQRTEQGDSAMYLCASSPGGAYEQYFGPGTRLTVT.

This clonotype was seen only a few times. The chain couples TRBV21-1 to TRBJ2-7; the tabulated D call, TRBD1, remains unverified against the DNA. TRBV21-1 is given as a pseudogene. This CDR3 region has 16 residues. Written as DNA, the CDR3 is TGTGCCGGCGAGGAGTATGTGAGGGACGACCCCTACGAGCAGTACTTC. This encodes CAGEEYVRDDPYEQYF.

This sequence joins TRBV12-3 or TRBV12-4 and TRBJ1-5; TRBD1 matches at 9 bases. CDR3 length: 15 amino acids. The J segment lost 7 bases and the V segment lost 4 bases, leaving 8 bases of the junction unmatched. The CDR3 DNA reads as TGTGCCAGCAGTTCCACAGGGGGCGTCGGGCAGCCCCAGCATTTT. This sequence encodes CASSSTGGVGQPQHF.

This clonotype showed up just a few times. The chain has TRBV7-2 and TRBJ1-1, with D unresolved. The CDR3 is made up of 13 amino acids. CDR1 and CDR2 from the germline V gene are SGHTA and FQGNSA. Trimming removed 5 bases at V and 1 base at J, with 8 bases between. CDR3 DNA sequence: TGTGCCAGCAGCAAAGACGGGAACACTGAAGCTTTCTTT. The encoded protein is CASSKDGNTEAFF.